Shown below are 7 T cell receptor beta chains from a single sample sequenced in a study of Ad26.COV2.S vaccination and SARS-CoV-2 variants. Sequenced by immunoSEQ multiplex PCR; TCRdb stores in-frame clones only, minus some. The sample lists some 340,000 clones; over 80% were seen once. Specified treatment: over 15 received Ad26.COV2.S at low or high dose, single or two shots; several received placebo; per-sample allocation not given. The study sampled participants on day 63 after the first vaccine or placebo injection. Sequencing was performed on peripheral blood, taken in a trial of Ad26.COV2.S vaccine versus placebo. Receptors were obtained from a person between 18 and 60 years old who received the Ad26.COV2.S COVID-19 vaccine or a placebo.

The CDR3 nucleotides read TGTGCCAGCAGCCGGGGACATACGTACACCGGGGAGCTGTTTTTT. This translates into CASSRGHTYTGELFF. V is TRBV3-1 (or the pseudogene TRBV3-2) and J is TRBJ2-2; tentative D call: TRBD1 (6 bases). CDR3 length equals 15 residues. CDR1 and CDR2 (germline): LGHDT, YNNKEL (reference sequence). The germline V and J ends were trimmed by 4 bases and 3 bases, with 12 bases remaining between them.

DNA for the CDR3: TGTGCCATCAGTGAGTCGTTAACTAGCGGGGGAGCTTACAATGAGCAGTTCTTC. Protein sequence: CAISESLTSGGAYNEQFF. The chain joins TRBV10-3 to TRBJ2-1; TRBD2 agrees at 11 bases. Germline V gene sequence: CDR1 ENHRY, CDR2 SYGVKD. The CDR3 contains 18 residues. Trimming cost V 0 bases and J 4 bases; bases outside gene matches: 8.

The genes are TRBV6-6 and TRBJ1-6; no definite D call. CDR1 is MNHNY, CDR2 SVGAGI, per germline (reference sequence). The CDR3 has 14 residues. The V and J ends lost 3 bases and 7 bases respectively, with 10 bases between them. As DNA, the CDR3 is TGTGCCAGCAGTTATGACCCCACGAATTCACCCCTCCACTTT. Its translation: CASSYDPTNSPLHF.

The chain recombines TRBV18 with TRBJ1-1; TRBD1 agrees at 9 bases. The CDR3 is made up of 15 amino acids. Unmatched junction bases numbered 6, after V lost 2 bases and J lost 5 bases. Germline CDR1 is KGHSH and CDR2 is LQKENI. The CDR3 reads CASSPAQGAGTEAFF. The CDR3 nucleotides read TGTGCCAGCTCACCAGCACAGGGGGCCGGGACTGAAGCTTTCTTT.

The CDR3 loop is CASSAPGVGETQYF. The CDR3 DNA follows: TGTGCCAGCAGCGCCCCAGGGGTGGGAGAGACCCAGTACTTC. This rearrangement joins TRBV9 to TRBJ2-5; D might be TRBD1 (6 bases). V was shortened by 3 bases and J by 4 bases, with 13 bases between the two germline ends. The germline V gene has CDR1 SGDLS and CDR2 YYNGEE. The CDR3 spans 14 residues.

This sequence joins TRBV5-6 and TRBJ2-5; D might be TRBD2 (5 bases). The germline gives CDR1 SGHDT, CDR2 YYEEEE. CDR3 length: 14 amino acids. The germline V and J ends were trimmed by 1 base and 5 bases, with 12 bases remaining between them. The DNA of the CDR3 is TGTGCCAGCAGCTTGCTCGGGGTGCGGGAGACCCAGTACTTC. The encoded protein is CASSLLGVRETQYF.

The chain carries TRBV5-5 and TRBJ1-5, with D unresolved. The CDR3 has 14 residues. Trimming removed 3 bases at V and 6 bases at J, with 13 bases between. Germline V CDR1 and CDR2: SGHKS, YYEKEE (reference sequence). The CDR3 spells CASSSSVRTQPQHF. CDR3 DNA sequence: TGTGCCAGCAGCTCGTCAGTGAGGACTCAGCCCCAGCATTTT.